This TCR beta chain was recovered during a study of cytomegalovirus exposure and HLA in healthy donors. Whole-study findings and limits: In a later analysis, HLA-C alleles had the fewest associated TCRs, DRB1 alleles the most. Productive status was seen about 90% or about 30% of the time for most TCR beta V segments in an earlier analysis. Researchers catalogued around 150 TCR beta chains as cytomegalovirus-associated. By a later analysis, the bulk of CMV-associated TCR beta chains appeared HLA-restricted.

As regards this clone: Its antigen is unidentified.

This CDR3 has 17 amino acids. Germline V gene data show CDR1 as SNHLY and CDR2 as FYNNEI. Trimming took 7 bases from V and 4 from J, leaving 22 bases between them. It was with 60 Vbeta and 13 Jbeta primers that the PCR ran. The data were produced by immunoSEQ multiplex PCR, yet TCRdb's version contains in-frame clones alone and is incomplete. Of about 68,000 clones in the sample, 75% to 90% were seen once. The rearrangement joins TRBV2 to TRBJ2-2; D might be TRBD2 (6 bases). The sample comprised PBMCs. This TCR came from a human donor in good health. CDR3 residues: CASITTGLRLGTGELFF. In DNA, the CDR3 is TGTGCCAGCATCACAACGGGACTTCGGCTGGGCACCGGGGAGCTGTTTTTT.